The clone carrying this TCR beta chain was recorded a few times. Its cognate antigen is unknown. V shed 0 bases and J 12 bases; nucleotides not matched to a gene: 15. CDR1 and CDR2 from the germline V gene are MGHRA and YSYEKL. The CDR3 runs to 16 residues. The data are from a study of beta chain features in type 1 diabetes. General study findings and limits: All four CD4+ subsets from Type 1 diabetes patients carried moderately but significantly shorter TCRB CDR3s.

The investigators reverse transcribed all of the isolated RNA, so they sequenced expressed TCRB transcripts. Profiled with immunoSEQ multiplex PCR; TCRdb holds only in-frame clones, not every one. The sample shows under 250,000 clones, approximately 13% of them seen only once. J is TRBJ1-1 and V is TRBV4-1; TRBD1 matches at 8 bases. This TCR was recovered from a man aged 25 to 40 with type 1 diabetes. Sequenced input: naive CD4+ T cells from blood. CDR3 nucleotide sequence: TGCGCCAGCAGCCAAGATAGGGCAGGGGGCGGCTTTTGGACTTTCTTT. Translated: CASSQDRAGGGFWTFF.